These 3 T cell receptor beta chains were all obtained from the same sample, sequenced in a study of blood T cell repertoires in COVID-19 (dated by TCRdb to 2018 to 2021). Library preparation used the immunoSEQ multiplex PCR assay. Drawn from immuneACCESS, this table holds only the in-frame rearrangements with V and J called that TCRdb kept. Clones are partly lost; checked studies trace under half to an unresolved V gene and leave the rest unexplained. In all, the sample holds some 100,000 clones, and 85% to 95% of those were seen once. The top ten hold approximately 5.7% of the sample. Sample: peripheral blood. These receptors all stem from a man aged 50 to 59 with active COVID-19.

The V gene is TRBV25-1, the J gene TRBJ2-1; 11 bases are a match to TRBD1. The CDR3 contains 15 residues. Germline CDR1 and CDR2: MGHDK and SYGVNS. V lost 5 bases to trimming and J lost 4 bases; unmatched junction nucleotides: 4. The CDR3 reads CASSRTGGFYNEQFF. In nucleotides, the CDR3 is TGTGCCAGCAGTCGGACAGGGGGCTTTTACAATGAGCAGTTCTTC.

The chain has TRBV5-4 and TRBJ1-3, with 7 bases identical to TRBD1. This CDR3 has 17 amino acids. Germline V gene lookup returns CDR1 SGHNT and CDR2 YYREEE (reference sequence). Losses at the gene ends were 0 bases for V and 0 bases for J; bases not matched to a gene: 6. Here the CDR3 reads CASSLGGTASSGNTIYF. The DNA for the CDR3 is TGTGCCAGCAGCTTGGGGGGGACAGCTTCCTCTGGAAACACCATATATTTT. Complete variable domain (other parts from reference TRBV5-4 and TRBJ1-3): ETGVTQSPTHLIKTRGQQVTLRCSSQSGHNTVSWYQQALGQGPQFIFQYYREEENGRGNFPPRFSGLQFPNYSSELNVNALELDDSALYLCASSLGGTASSGNTIYFGEGSWLTVV.

The rearrangement links TRBV6-1 to TRBJ1-4, with D maybe TRBD1 (6 bases). Trimming removed 5 bases at V and 7 bases at J, with 14 bases between. The germline CDR1 and CDR2 sequences are MNHNS and SASEGT. The CDR3 contains 14 residues. This chain's CDR3 is CASSPGQISEKLFF. For the CDR3, the DNA is TGTGCCAGCAGTCCCGGACAGATTTCTGAAAAACTGTTTTTT.